The clone carrying this T cell receptor (beta chain) appeared a few times. The antigen is unknown. This sample was taken from a study of T cell responses to AZD1222 COVID-19 vaccine. General study findings and limits: Mostly white British, mostly female donors; authors suggested clonal diversity may be underestimated. Unmutated variant regions are reportedly the target of nearly half of TCRs that are spike-specific.

The germline gives CDR1 SNHLY, CDR2 FYNNEI. The CDR3 totals 14 residues. V dropped 10 bases and J dropped 4 bases, with 19 bases sitting between them. Clones were sequenced by immunoSEQ multiplex PCR, and TCRdb holds only the in-frame ones, with some missing. The sample shows some 150,000 clones, approximately 85% of them seen only once. This sequence joins TRBV2 and TRBJ1-2; D possibly corresponds to TRBD1 (5 bases). The specimen comprised peripheral blood, sampled 28 days after the second dose of the MenACWY control vaccine. The receptor was derived from an adult who received the MenACWY meningococcal vaccine as a control. Here the CDR3 reads CATQMRGRGYGYTF. The CDR3 DNA is TGTGCCACACAGATGAGAGGGAGGGGCTATGGCTACACCTTC.